Listed below are T cell receptor beta chains from one sample, sequenced in a study of blood T cell repertoires in COVID-19. Assay: immunoSEQ multiplex PCR; the TCRdb copy retains only in-frame clones and omits some. The table records around 240,000 clones, roughly 88% of them present only once. Specimen: PBMCs or T cells enriched from blood (not recorded which). The receptors were sampled from a woman aged 45-60 years who had recovered from COVID-19. The CDR3 runs from the conserved cysteine through the conserved F or W. A D gene is named only where the DNA matches it firmly. The size entry is marked missing in some rows and otherwise reads once, few, many or a size class.

size	V	D	J	CDR3	DNA
.	TRBV2	TRBD1	TRBJ2-5	CASSATGQGWETQYF	TGTGCCAGCAGCGCAACGGGACAGGGGTGGGAGACCCAGTACTTC
few	TRBV7-9	TRBD2	TRBJ2-7	CASNEAGGPYEQYF	TGTGCCAGCAACGAAGCGGGAGGCCCCTACGAGCAGTACTTC
.	TRBV10-3	TRBD1	TRBJ2-2	CAISLGQGDGELFF	TGTGCCATCAGCCTGGGACAGGGTGACGGGGAGCTGTTTTTT
.	TRBV19	TRBD2	TRBJ2-1	CASSIWTSGRVNEQFF	TGTGCCAGTAGTATCTGGACTAGCGGGAGAGTTAATGAGCAGTTCTTC
.	TRBV5-1	TRBD2	TRBJ2-3	CASRLGLAGDIDTQYF	TGCGCCAGCAGACTCGGGCTAGCGGGAGACATAGATACGCAGTATTTT
.	TRBV3-1/TRBV3-2	.	TRBJ1-3	CASSPWTLSGNTIYF	TGTGCCAGCAGCCCGTGGACACTATCTGGAAACACCATATATTTT
.	TRBV27	.	TRBJ1-3	CASSLSGANGNTIYF	TGTGCCAGCAGTTTATCGGGGGCGAACGGAAACACCATATATTTT
.	TRBV5-5	TRBD1	TRBJ1-1	CASSYGTGMNTEAFF	TGTGCCAGCAGCTACGGGACAGGGATGAACACTGAAGCTTTCTTT
.	TRBV27	TRBD1	TRBJ1-6	CASSLSGRGNSPLHF	TGTGCCAGCAGTTTATCGGGCAGGGGGAATTCACCCCTCCACTTT
.	TRBV6-4	.	TRBJ2-3	CASSDSVRGPSDTQYF	TGTGCCAGCAGTGACTCGGTCAGGGGACCCTCAGATACGCAGTATTTT
.	TRBV28	.	TRBJ2-6	CASRYSRGSGANVLTF	TGTGCCAGCAGATACTCCCGAGGGTCTGGGGCCAACGTCCTGACTTTC
.	TRBV7-9	TRBD1	TRBJ2-2	CASSKDRVTGELFF	TGTGCCAGCAGCAAGGACAGGGTCACCGGGGAGCTGTTTTTT
.	TRBV7-9	.	TRBJ2-5	CASSFSGEGETQYF	TGTGCCAGCAGCTTCTCAGGGGAGGGGGAGACCCAGTACTTC
.	TRBV11-2	.	TRBJ2-3	CASSREGTSADTQYF	TGTGCCAGCAGCCGAGAGGGAACGTCAGCAGATACGCAGTATTTT
.	TRBV5-5	TRBD1	TRBJ1-1	CASSFRQGASTEAFF	TGTGCCAGCAGCTTTCGACAGGGGGCGAGCACTGAAGCTTTCTTT
once	TRBV6-5	TRBD1	TRBJ1-2	CASSSGQGVGYTF	TGTGCCAGCAGTTCGGGACAGGGCGTTGGCTACACCTTC
.	TRBV24-1	.	TRBJ1-2	CATSDLNSLWRYGYTF	TGTGCCACCAGTGATTTAAACAGCCTCTGGAGGTATGGCTACACCTTC
.	TRBV5-5	.	TRBJ1-2	CASSLERILYGYTF	TGTGCCAGCAGCTTGGAGCGGATACTATATGGCTACACCTTC
.	TRBV19	TRBD1	TRBJ2-6	CASSTRQGVSGANVLTF	TGTGCCAGTAGTACGAGACAGGGGGTTTCGGGGGCCAACGTCCTGACTTTC
.	TRBV3-1/TRBV3-2	.	TRBJ1-2	CASSRGGAQGYTF	TGTGCCAGCAGCCGCGGGGGGGCTCAGGGCTACACCTTC
.	TRBV11-1	.	TRBJ2-3	CASSFMSTDTQYF	TGTGCCAGCAGCTTCATGAGCACAGATACGCAGTATTTT
.	TRBV6-1	.	TRBJ1-1	CASSEVPRAGGTEAFF	TGTGCCAGCAGTGAAGTACCTCGGGCCGGGGGCACTGAAGCTTTCTTT
.	TRBV2	.	TRBJ1-1	CASSSAGDTEAFF	TGTGCCAGCAGTTCTGCGGGGGACACTGAAGCTTTCTTT
few	TRBV25-1	.	TRBJ1-2	CASSPQIYSYGYTF	TGTGCCAGCAGTCCACAGATTTACAGTTATGGCTACACCTTC
.	TRBV19	.	TRBJ2-2	CASSRGDRATGELFF	TGTGCCAGTAGCAGGGGGGACAGAGCTACCGGGGAGCTGTTTTTT
.	TRBV10-3	TRBD2	TRBJ2-2	CAISLAGGTGELFF	TGTGCCATCAGTTTAGCGGGAGGCACCGGGGAGCTGTTTTTT
.	TRBV14	TRBD1	TRBJ2-7	CASSHLPGQGFSQYF	TGTGCCAGCAGCCACCTTCCGGGACAGGGGTTCTCGCAGTACTTC
.	TRBV5-1	TRBD1	TRBJ2-4	CASSLGPGQGNIQYF	TGCGCCAGCAGCTTGGGGCCGGGACAGGGAAACATTCAGTACTTC
.	TRBV5-1	.	TRBJ2-3	CASSRATSTDTQYF	TGCGCCAGCAGCCGCGCGACTAGCACAGATACGCAGTATTTT
.	TRBV12-5	TRBD2	TRBJ2-2	CASGLERGAGELFF	TGTGCTAGTGGTTTGGAACGGGGGGCCGGGGAGCTGTTTTTT
.	TRBV7-3	TRBD2	TRBJ2-3	CASSFSGSGTDTQYF	TGTGCCAGCAGCTTCAGCGGGAGTGGGACAGATACGCAGTATTTT
.	TRBV7-7	.	TRBJ1-5	CASSLAQGQPQHF	TGTGCTAGCAGCTTAGCGCAGGGGCAGCCCCAGCATTTT
.	TRBV12-5	TRBD2	TRBJ2-3	CASGLASGGTDTQYF	TGTGCTAGTGGTTTGGCTAGCGGGGGCACAGATACGCAGTATTTT
once	TRBV11-2	TRBD1	TRBJ2-2	CASSLFWGTGGTGELFF	TGTGCCAGCAGCTTATTTTGGGGGACAGGAGGGACCGGGGAGCTGTTTTTT
.	TRBV27	.	TRBJ2-7	CASSSQEEGYEQYF	TGTGCCAGCAGTTCCCAGGAGGAGGGCTACGAGCAGTACTTC
.	TRBV15	TRBD1	TRBJ2-1	CATSRDDRTGNYNEQFF	TGTGCCACCAGCAGGGATGACCGGACAGGGAATTACAATGAGCAGTTCTTC
few	TRBV6-1	TRBD1	TRBJ2-7	CASSEGQGAHEQYF	TGTGCCAGCAGTGAGGGGCAGGGGGCCCACGAGCAGTACTTC
.	TRBV5-1	.	TRBJ1-1	CASSLEGEMNTEAFF	TGCGCCAGCAGCTTGGAGGGGGAGATGAACACTGAAGCTTTCTTT
once	TRBV3-1/TRBV3-2	.	TRBJ2-7	CASSRGASSGSYEQYF	TGTGCCAGCAGTCGGGGGGCGTCTAGCGGCTCCTACGAGCAGTACTTC
few	TRBV27	TRBD1	TRBJ1-2	CASSLWQGAGYTF	TGTGCCAGCAGTTTATGGCAGGGGGCAGGCTACACCTTC
.	TRBV5-1	TRBD2	TRBJ2-7	CASRKTSPEAGEQYF	TGCGCCAGCAGAAAGACTAGCCCGGAGGCGGGGGAGCAGTACTTC
.	TRBV29-1	TRBD2	TRBJ2-3	CSGQTSGGTDTQYF	TGCAGCGGGCAGACTAGCGGAGGCACAGATACGCAGTATTTT
.	TRBV7-2	TRBD2	TRBJ2-1	CASSRRLGSGEYNEQFF	TGTGCCAGCAGCCGCCGCCTCGGTAGCGGGGAGTACAATGAGCAGTTCTTC
.	TRBV7-9	.	TRBJ1-3	CASSSGSGNTIYF	TGTGCCAGCAGCTCGGGATCTGGAAACACCATATATTTT